The rows below give T cell receptor beta chains drawn from one sample of a study of radiotherapy plus CTLA-4 blockade in lung cancer. Here immunoSEQ multiplex PCR was the method, and the copy in TCRdb shows in-frame clones only, minus some. The top ten clones hold around 4.8% of a sample with more than 95,000 clones, approximately 84% of them seen once. The sample was peripheral blood, taken from a patient treated with radiotherapy plus ipilimumab. Receptors originate from a human donor with non-small cell lung cancer who had a partial response to radiotherapy plus ipilimumab. The CDR3 runs from the conserved cysteine through the conserved F or W. Fields, in order: D gene, V gene, clone size, J gene, CDR3 DNA, CDR3 protein. D genes are given only for firm matches. Only part of the rows carry a size: once, few, many, or a class if the clone is expanded.

d_gene: .
v_gene: TRBV6-5
abundance: .
j_gene: TRBJ1-5
CDR3nt: TGTGCCAGCAGTACAGGGAATCAGCCCCAGCATTTT
CDR3aa: CASSTGNQPQHF

d_gene: .
v_gene: TRBV5-1
abundance: .
j_gene: TRBJ2-3
CDR3nt: TGCGCCAGCAGAGGGGGACCCACAGATACGCAGTATTTT
CDR3aa: CASRGGPTDTQYF

d_gene: .
v_gene: TRBV28
abundance: .
j_gene: TRBJ1-3
CDR3nt: TGTGCCACCGACAAAGGCCCTGGAAACACCATATATTTT
CDR3aa: CATDKGPGNTIYF

d_gene: TRBD2
v_gene: TRBV15
abundance: .
j_gene: TRBJ2-1
CDR3nt: TGTGCCACCAGCAGAGATTCCTTGACTAGCGGGAGTACCAATGAGCAGTTCTTC
CDR3aa: CATSRDSLTSGSTNEQFF

d_gene: .
v_gene: TRBV6-5
abundance: .
j_gene: TRBJ1-1
CDR3nt: TGTGCCAGCAGGTTGATACAGTGGGCGAACACTGAAGCTTTCTTT
CDR3aa: CASRLIQWANTEAFF

d_gene: TRBD2
v_gene: TRBV19
abundance: .
j_gene: TRBJ2-1
CDR3nt: TGTGCCAGTAGTATTCAAGCGGGACGGAATGAGCAGTTCTTC
CDR3aa: CASSIQAGRNEQFF

d_gene: TRBD1
v_gene: TRBV28
abundance: .
j_gene: TRBJ1-2
CDR3nt: TGTGCCAGCAGTTTCGGGGCAGGGGGTTTATATAACTATGGCTACACCTTC
CDR3aa: CASSFGAGGLYNYGYTF

d_gene: .
v_gene: TRBV5-1
abundance: .
j_gene: TRBJ1-4
CDR3nt: TGCGCCAGCAGCTCGGACACAGGGGAAAAACTGTTTTTT
CDR3aa: CASSSDTGEKLFF

d_gene: .
v_gene: TRBV9
abundance: few
j_gene: TRBJ2-2
CDR3nt: TGTGCCAGCAGCGTAGCGCCTATCCGAATAAGCACCGGGGAGCTGTTTTTT
CDR3aa: CASSVAPIRISTGELFF

d_gene: TRBD1
v_gene: TRBV5-8
abundance: .
j_gene: TRBJ2-3
CDR3nt: TGTGCCAGCAGCTTGTTCGTTAGTACAGGGGCCACAGATACGCAGTATTTT
CDR3aa: CASSLFVSTGATDTQYF

d_gene: .
v_gene: TRBV27
abundance: .
j_gene: TRBJ1-2
CDR3nt: TGTGCCAGCAGTTCCACATTAGGAGGTTACACCTTC
CDR3aa: CASSSTLGGYTF

d_gene: .
v_gene: TRBV5-5
abundance: .
j_gene: TRBJ2-3
CDR3nt: TGTGCCAGCAGCTTGGCCAACAGGGACACGCAGTATTTT
CDR3aa: CASSLANRDTQYF

d_gene: TRBD1
v_gene: TRBV6-1
abundance: .
j_gene: TRBJ2-2
CDR3nt: TGTGCCAGCAGAGGACAGGGAAAGAACACCGGGGAGCTGTTTTTT
CDR3aa: CASRGQGKNTGELFF

d_gene: .
v_gene: TRBV7-9
abundance: .
j_gene: TRBJ1-1
CDR3nt: TGTGCCAGCAGCCTTACATCTGAAGCTTTCTTT
CDR3aa: CASSLTSEAFF

d_gene: TRBD2
v_gene: TRBV6-6
abundance: .
j_gene: TRBJ2-3
CDR3nt: TGTGCCAGCAGTTATGTGGCGGGAGTAAGGACAGATACGCAGTATTTT
CDR3aa: CASSYVAGVRTDTQYF

d_gene: .
v_gene: TRBV28
abundance: .
j_gene: TRBJ2-7
CDR3nt: TGTGCCAGCAGTCTCAGATACGAGCAGTACTTC
CDR3aa: CASSLRYEQYF

d_gene: .
v_gene: TRBV5-1
abundance: .
j_gene: TRBJ1-1
CDR3nt: TGCGCCAGCAGCTTGACCCGAGACACTGAAGCTTTCTTT
CDR3aa: CASSLTRDTEAFF

d_gene: .
v_gene: TRBV5-4
abundance: .
j_gene: TRBJ2-7
CDR3nt: TGTGCCAGCAGCTTGTACAGTGACGAGCAGTACTTC
CDR3aa: CASSLYSDEQYF

d_gene: TRBD2
v_gene: TRBV7-7
abundance: once
j_gene: TRBJ2-1
CDR3nt: TGTGCTAGCAGCCAGACGCCAGCGGGAGCGCGGAATGAGCAGTTCTTC
CDR3aa: CASSQTPAGARNEQFF

d_gene: TRBD1
v_gene: TRBV7-2
abundance: few
j_gene: TRBJ1-5
CDR3nt: TGTGCCAGCAGCCTAACAGGGGGCTACAATCAGCCCCAGCATTTT
CDR3aa: CASSLTGGYNQPQHF

d_gene: TRBD1
v_gene: TRBV29-1
abundance: .
j_gene: TRBJ1-2
CDR3nt: TGCAGCGTTGAGAGGGGGCGCTTCGGAGGCTACACCTTC
CDR3aa: CSVERGRFGGYTF

d_gene: TRBD1
v_gene: TRBV28
abundance: .
j_gene: TRBJ2-3
CDR3nt: TGTGCCAGCAGTTTGCAGGGGGCAACCGATACGCAGTATTTT
CDR3aa: CASSLQGATDTQYF

d_gene: TRBD1
v_gene: TRBV5-1
abundance: .
j_gene: TRBJ1-5
CDR3nt: TGCGCCAGCAGCCCCCAGGGGGATAGCAATCAGCCCCAGCATTTT
CDR3aa: CASSPQGDSNQPQHF

d_gene: TRBD1
v_gene: TRBV7-8
abundance: .
j_gene: TRBJ2-2
CDR3nt: TGTGCCAGCAGCTTCGTCAGGGGGTCAAGCTCGCACCCCGGGGAGCTGTTTTTT
CDR3aa: CASSFVRGSSSHPGELFF

d_gene: .
v_gene: TRBV19
abundance: .
j_gene: TRBJ1-1
CDR3nt: TGTGCCAGTAGTAGGGGGGGGTTGGACACTGAAGCTTTCTTT
CDR3aa: CASSRGGLDTEAFF

d_gene: TRBD2
v_gene: TRBV11-2
abundance: .
j_gene: TRBJ2-7
CDR3nt: TGTGCCAGCAGCTTAGGGCTAGCGGGTGATTACGAGCAGTACTTC
CDR3aa: CASSLGLAGDYEQYF

d_gene: TRBD1
v_gene: TRBV30
abundance: .
j_gene: TRBJ1-3
CDR3nt: TGTGCCTGGACGACAGGGCCCGGAAACACCATATATTTT
CDR3aa: CAWTTGPGNTIYF

d_gene: TRBD2
v_gene: TRBV5-1
abundance: .
j_gene: TRBJ2-3
CDR3nt: TGCGCCAGCAGGGGAGGCAGCGGGAGTTCAGATACGCAGTATTTT
CDR3aa: CASRGGSGSSDTQYF

d_gene: TRBD1
v_gene: TRBV29-1
abundance: .
j_gene: TRBJ1-1
CDR3nt: TGCAGCGCCTCCGGGACAGGGGGCCCGAACACTGAAGCTTTCTTT
CDR3aa: CSASGTGGPNTEAFF

d_gene: .
v_gene: TRBV6-5
abundance: .
j_gene: TRBJ1-5
CDR3nt: TGTGCCAGCAGAAGAGAGGACAGTAGCAATCAGCCCCAGCATTTT
CDR3aa: CASRREDSSNQPQHF

d_gene: .
v_gene: TRBV19
abundance: few
j_gene: TRBJ2-1
CDR3nt: TGTGCCAGTAGTCGCCGGGATACTCTTACCGATGAGCAGTTCTTC
CDR3aa: CASSRRDTLTDEQFF

d_gene: TRBD1
v_gene: TRBV25-1
abundance: .
j_gene: TRBJ1-5
CDR3nt: TGTGCCAGCAGTGACACGACAGGGGCGCCCAATCAGCCCCAGCATTTT
CDR3aa: CASSDTTGAPNQPQHF

d_gene: TRBD1
v_gene: TRBV5-1
abundance: .
j_gene: TRBJ1-2
CDR3nt: TGCGCCAGCAGCGAGACCGGGACAGGGGGCGAGGGCTACACCTTC
CDR3aa: CASSETGTGGEGYTF

d_gene: .
v_gene: TRBV5-1
abundance: once
j_gene: TRBJ1-1
CDR3nt: TGCGCCAGCAGCTTGGGCCGAGGAGTAGGGGGCACTGAAGCTTTCTTT
CDR3aa: CASSLGRGVGGTEAFF

d_gene: .
v_gene: TRBV28
abundance: .
j_gene: TRBJ2-1
CDR3nt: TGTGCCAGCAGTCTCATCAGCTCCTACAATGAGCAGTTCTTC
CDR3aa: CASSLISSYNEQFF

d_gene: .
v_gene: TRBV30
abundance: .
j_gene: TRBJ1-2
CDR3nt: TGTGCCTGGGGCAGGAACTATGGCTACACCTTC
CDR3aa: CAWGRNYGYTF

d_gene: TRBD2
v_gene: TRBV30
abundance: .
j_gene: TRBJ2-1
CDR3nt: TGTGCCTCGGACGTACTAGCGAGTGAGCAGTTCTTC
CDR3aa: CASDVLASEQFF

d_gene: TRBD1
v_gene: TRBV6-5
abundance: .
j_gene: TRBJ1-2
CDR3nt: TGTGCCAGCAGTTCACGGACAGGGGGCTATGGCTACACCTTC
CDR3aa: CASSSRTGGYGYTF

d_gene: .
v_gene: TRBV5-8
abundance: .
j_gene: TRBJ2-1
CDR3nt: TGTGCCAGCAGCTTGGCCCCAGGGGTTGAGCAGTTCTTC
CDR3aa: CASSLAPGVEQFF

d_gene: .
v_gene: TRBV7-9
abundance: .
j_gene: TRBJ2-2
CDR3nt: TGTGCCAGCAGCTCACTGTGGCAGGGGAACACCGGGGAGCTGTTTTTT
CDR3aa: CASSSLWQGNTGELFF

d_gene: TRBD2
v_gene: TRBV7-8
abundance: .
j_gene: TRBJ2-7
CDR3nt: TGTGCCAGCAGCCACCGGACTAGCGCCGCCTACGAGCAGTACTTC
CDR3aa: CASSHRTSAAYEQYF

d_gene: .
v_gene: TRBV19
abundance: .
j_gene: TRBJ1-2
CDR3nt: TGTGCCAGTAGCCCCGCGGGGAACTATGGCTACACCTTC
CDR3aa: CASSPAGNYGYTF

d_gene: TRBD2
v_gene: TRBV5-4
abundance: .
j_gene: TRBJ2-2
CDR3nt: TGTGCCAGCAGCGCCCCCCCTAGCGGGAGTTACACCGGGGAGCTGTTTTTT
CDR3aa: CASSAPPSGSYTGELFF

d_gene: TRBD2
v_gene: TRBV15
abundance: .
j_gene: TRBJ2-7
CDR3nt: TGTGCCACCAGCGGAACCACTAGCGGGGATAGGTACGAGCAGTACTTC
CDR3aa: CATSGTTSGDRYEQYF

d_gene: .
v_gene: TRBV5-4
abundance: few
j_gene: TRBJ2-3
CDR3nt: TGTGCCAGCGGGCGGGATCTACAAGGGGCAGATACGCAGTATTTT
CDR3aa: CASGRDLQGADTQYF

d_gene: TRBD2
v_gene: TRBV5-1
abundance: .
j_gene: TRBJ2-4
CDR3nt: TGCGCCAGCAGTCGGTCAGGGCTCGGGGGGGACATTCAGTACTTC
CDR3aa: CASSRSGLGGDIQYF

d_gene: TRBD1
v_gene: TRBV5-1
abundance: .
j_gene: TRBJ1-4
CDR3nt: TGCGCCAGCAGCACCGGGACAGGTCCCGATGAAAAACTGTTTTTT
CDR3aa: CASSTGTGPDEKLFF